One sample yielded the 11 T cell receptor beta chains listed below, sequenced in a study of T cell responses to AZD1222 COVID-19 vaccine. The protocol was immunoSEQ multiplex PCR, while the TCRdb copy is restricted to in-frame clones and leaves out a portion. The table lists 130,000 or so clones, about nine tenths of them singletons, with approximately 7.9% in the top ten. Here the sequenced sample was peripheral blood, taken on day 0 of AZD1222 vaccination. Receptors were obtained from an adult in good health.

CDR3 nucleotides: TGCGCCAGCAGCGTGGGAGCTAGCGGAGTTTACGAGCAGTACTTC. Amino acid sequence: CASSVGASGVYEQYF. The chain uses TRBV5-1 and TRBJ2-7; 7 nucleotides align to TRBD2. The CDR3 loop spans 15 amino acids. The V gene's germline CDR1 is SGHRS and CDR2 YFSETQ. The V and J ends lost 4 bases and 4 bases, in that order; junction bases with no gene match: 11.

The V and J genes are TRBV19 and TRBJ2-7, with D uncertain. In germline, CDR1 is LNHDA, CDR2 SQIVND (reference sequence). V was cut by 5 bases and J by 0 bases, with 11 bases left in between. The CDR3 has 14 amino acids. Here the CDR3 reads CASSPRASSYEQYF. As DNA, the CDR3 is TGTGCCAGTAGTCCAAGAGCAAGCTCCTACGAGCAGTACTTC.

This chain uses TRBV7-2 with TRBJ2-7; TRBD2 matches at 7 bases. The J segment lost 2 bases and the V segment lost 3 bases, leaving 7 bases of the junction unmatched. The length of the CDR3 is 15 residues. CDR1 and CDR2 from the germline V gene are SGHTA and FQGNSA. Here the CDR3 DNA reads TGTGCCAGCAGCTTCGGCGGGAGTATTCCCTACGAGCAGTACTTC. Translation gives CASSFGGSIPYEQYF.

CDR3 in amino acids: CAISEAGVTEAFF. The DNA of the CDR3 is TGTGCCATCAGTGAGGCAGGCGTCACTGAAGCTTTCTTT. V is TRBV10-3 and J is TRBJ1-1, with D uncertain. The CDR3 sequence is 13 residues long. Germline lookup yields CDR1 ENHRY and CDR2 SYGVKD. V lost 2 bases to trimming and J lost 4 bases, with 8 bases between them.

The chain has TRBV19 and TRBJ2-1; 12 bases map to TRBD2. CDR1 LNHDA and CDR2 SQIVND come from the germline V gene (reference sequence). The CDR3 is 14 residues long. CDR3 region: CASWASGRAVEQFF. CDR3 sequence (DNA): TGTGCGAGTTGGGCTAGCGGGAGGGCGGTTGAGCAGTTCTTC. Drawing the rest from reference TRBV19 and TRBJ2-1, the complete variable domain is DGGITQSPKYLFRKEGQNVTLSCEQNLNHDAMYWYRQDPGQGLRLIYYSQIVNDFQKGDIAEGYSVSREKKESFPLTVTSAQKNPTAFYLCASWASGRAVEQFFGPGTRLTVL.

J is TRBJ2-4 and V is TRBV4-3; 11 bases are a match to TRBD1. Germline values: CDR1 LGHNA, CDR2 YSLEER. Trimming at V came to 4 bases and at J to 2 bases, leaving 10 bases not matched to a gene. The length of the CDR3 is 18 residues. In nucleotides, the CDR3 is TGCGCCAGCAGCCCAGTTCGCAGGGACAGGGGGACCAAAAACATTCAGTACTTC. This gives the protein CASSPVRRDRGTKNIQYF.

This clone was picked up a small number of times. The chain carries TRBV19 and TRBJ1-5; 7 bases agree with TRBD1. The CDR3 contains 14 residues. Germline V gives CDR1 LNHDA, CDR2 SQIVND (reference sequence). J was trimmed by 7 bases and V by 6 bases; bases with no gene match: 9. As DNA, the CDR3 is TGTGCCAGTAGGCGACAGGGAGGTGACCAGCCCCAGCATTTT. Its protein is CASRRQGGDQPQHF. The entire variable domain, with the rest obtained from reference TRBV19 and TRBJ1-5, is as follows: DGGITQSPKYLFRKEGQNVTLSCEQNLNHDAMYWYRQDPGQGLRLIYYSQIVNDFQKGDIAEGYSVSREKKESFPLTVTSAQKNPTAFYLCASRRQGGDQPQHFGDGTRLSIL.

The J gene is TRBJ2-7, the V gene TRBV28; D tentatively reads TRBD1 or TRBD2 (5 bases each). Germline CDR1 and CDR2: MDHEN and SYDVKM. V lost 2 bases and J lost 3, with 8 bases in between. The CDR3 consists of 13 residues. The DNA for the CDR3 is TGTGCCAGCAGTTTAGAGGGGCTCTACGAGCAGTACTTC. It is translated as CASSLEGLYEQYF.

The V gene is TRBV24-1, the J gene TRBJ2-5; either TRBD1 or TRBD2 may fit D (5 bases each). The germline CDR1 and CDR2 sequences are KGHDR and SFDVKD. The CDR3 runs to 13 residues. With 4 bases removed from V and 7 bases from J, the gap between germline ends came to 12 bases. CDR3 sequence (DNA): TGTGCCACCAGTGAGGGACCTGGGGTGACCCAGTACTTC. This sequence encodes CATSEGPGVTQYF.

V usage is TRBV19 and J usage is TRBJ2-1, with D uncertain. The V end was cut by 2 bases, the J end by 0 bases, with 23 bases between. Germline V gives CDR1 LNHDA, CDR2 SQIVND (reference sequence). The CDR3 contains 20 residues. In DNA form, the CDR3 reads TGTGCCAGTAGTATAAGTTTAGATGTCAGAGACATGAGCTCCTACAATGAGCAGTTCTTC. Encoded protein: CASSISLDVRDMSSYNEQFF.

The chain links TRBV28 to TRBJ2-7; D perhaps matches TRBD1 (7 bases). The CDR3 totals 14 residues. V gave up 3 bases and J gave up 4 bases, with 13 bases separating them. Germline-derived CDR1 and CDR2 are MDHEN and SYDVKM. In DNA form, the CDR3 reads TGTGCCAGCAGTTTCCAGGGGGGTAGGTACGAGCAGTACTTC. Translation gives CASSFQGGRYEQYF.